The present entry profiles one TCR beta chain with its context. RNA was isolated and reverse transcribed to cDNA, the sequencing template. Produced via immunoSEQ multiplex PCR; TCRdb's table is partial and in-frame only. Found here are 150,000 to 250,000 clones, 60% to 70% of them singletons; the top ten hold about 3%. The treatment denotes: oral pan-JAK inhibitor, 5-10 mg twice daily. The source of the sample is a study of CD8+ T cells in alopecia areata. This sample comprised CD4+ T cells sorted from blood, obtained at week 4, from a patient treated with tofacitinib. This sequence originates from a human donor with alopecia areata.

CDR3 in amino acids: CASSFGDLSSPLHF. Here the CDR3 DNA reads TGTGCCAGCAGCTTCGGGGATCTCTCTTCACCCCTCCACTTT. The genes are TRBV7-2 and TRBJ1-6; unclear D gene. Looked up from germline, CDR1 is SGHTA and CDR2 is FQGNSA. The CDR3 is 14 amino acids. V was clipped by 3 bases and J by 9 bases, with 12 bases between them. The whole variable domain, filled in from reference TRBV7-2 and TRBJ1-6, reads GAGVSQSPSNKVTEKGKDVELRCDPISGHTALYWYRQSLGQGLEFLIYFQGNSAPDKSGLPSDRFSAERTGGSVSTLTIQRTQQEDSAVYLCASSFGDLSSPLHFGNGTRLTVT.